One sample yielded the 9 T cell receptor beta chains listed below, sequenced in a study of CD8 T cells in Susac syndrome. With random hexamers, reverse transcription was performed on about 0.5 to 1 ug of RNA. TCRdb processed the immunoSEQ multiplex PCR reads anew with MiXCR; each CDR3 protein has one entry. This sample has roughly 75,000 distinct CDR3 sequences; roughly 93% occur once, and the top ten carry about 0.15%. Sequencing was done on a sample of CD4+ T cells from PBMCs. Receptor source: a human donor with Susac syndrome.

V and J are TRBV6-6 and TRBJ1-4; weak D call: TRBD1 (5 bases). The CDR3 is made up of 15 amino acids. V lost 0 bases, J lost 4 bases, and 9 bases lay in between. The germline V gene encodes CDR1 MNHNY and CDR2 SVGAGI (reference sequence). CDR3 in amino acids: CASSYSGVLNEKLFF. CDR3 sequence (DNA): TGTGCCAGCAGTTACTCGGGGGTTCTTAATGAAAAACTGTTTTTT.

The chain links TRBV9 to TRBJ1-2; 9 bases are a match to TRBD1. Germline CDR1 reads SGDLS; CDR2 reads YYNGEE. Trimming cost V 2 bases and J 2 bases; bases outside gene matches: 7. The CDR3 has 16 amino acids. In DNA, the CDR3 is TGTGCCAGCAGCGTTACAGCCGGGACAGGGAACTATGGCTACACCTTC. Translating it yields CASSVTAGTGNYGYTF.

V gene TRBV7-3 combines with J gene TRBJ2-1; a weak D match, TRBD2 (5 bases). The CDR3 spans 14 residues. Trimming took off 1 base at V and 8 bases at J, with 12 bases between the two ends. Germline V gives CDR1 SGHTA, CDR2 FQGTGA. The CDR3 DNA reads TGTGCCAGCAGCTTAAAATCGGGGTACGATGAGCAGTTCTTC. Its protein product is CASSLKSGYDEQFF.

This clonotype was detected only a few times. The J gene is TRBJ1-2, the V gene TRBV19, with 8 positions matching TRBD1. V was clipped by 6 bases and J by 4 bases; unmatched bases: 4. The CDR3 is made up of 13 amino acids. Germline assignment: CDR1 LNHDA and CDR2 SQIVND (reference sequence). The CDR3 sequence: CASRITGGYGYTF. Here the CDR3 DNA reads TGTGCCAGTAGGATCACAGGGGGCTATGGCTACACCTTC.

CDR3 nucleotides: TGTGCCAGCAGTTCCCCAAGTTACAGGGCTGGTAATCAGCCCCAGCATTTT. It is translated as CASSSPSYRAGNQPQHF. The rearrangement joins TRBV28 to TRBJ1-5, with D possibly matching TRBD1 (6 bases). Trimming removed 4 bases at V and 4 bases at J, with 20 bases between. Germline V gives CDR1 MDHEN, CDR2 SYDVKM. The CDR3 covers 17 residues.

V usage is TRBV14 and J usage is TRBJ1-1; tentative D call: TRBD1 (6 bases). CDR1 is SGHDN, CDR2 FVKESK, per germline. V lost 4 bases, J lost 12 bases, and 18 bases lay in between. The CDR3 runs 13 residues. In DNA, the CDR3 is TGTGCCAGCAGCCCTGGGGCAGGGGCTGTGTCTTTCTTT. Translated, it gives CASSPGAGAVSFF.

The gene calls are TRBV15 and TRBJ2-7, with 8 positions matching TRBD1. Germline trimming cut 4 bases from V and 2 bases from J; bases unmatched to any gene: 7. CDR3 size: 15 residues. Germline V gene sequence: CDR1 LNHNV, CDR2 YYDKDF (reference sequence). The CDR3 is CATSKLPDRAYEQYF. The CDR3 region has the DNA TGTGCCACCAGCAAGCTCCCGGACAGGGCCTACGAGCAGTACTTC.

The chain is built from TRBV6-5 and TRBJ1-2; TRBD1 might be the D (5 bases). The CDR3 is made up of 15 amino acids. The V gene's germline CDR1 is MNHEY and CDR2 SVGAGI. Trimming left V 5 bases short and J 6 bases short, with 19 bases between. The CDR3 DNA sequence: TGTGCCAGCAGTCCCCGGAACAGGCGAATGGATGGCTACACCTTC. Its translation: CASSPRNRRMDGYTF.

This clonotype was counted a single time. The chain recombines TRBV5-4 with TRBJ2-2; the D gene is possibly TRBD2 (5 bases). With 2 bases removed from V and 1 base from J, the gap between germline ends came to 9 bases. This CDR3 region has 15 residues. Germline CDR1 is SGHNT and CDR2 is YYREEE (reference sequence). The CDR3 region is CASSLPRGNTGELFF. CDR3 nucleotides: TGTGCCAGCAGCTTACCCCGGGGGAACACCGGGGAGCTGTTTTTT.